One sample yielded the 20 T cell receptor beta chains listed below, sequenced in a study of blood T cell repertoires in COVID-19. Only in-frame clones appear in the TCRdb table, and some are missing; sequencing was by immunoSEQ multiplex PCR. The sample includes about 250,000 clones, approximately 89% seen only once; the top ten take 5% to 6.5%. Sequencing was done on a sample of peripheral blood. The receptor set was obtained from a woman younger than 45 with COVID-19, enrolled during active disease.

The sample holds one count of this clone. V usage is TRBV3-1 (or the pseudogene TRBV3-2) and J usage is TRBJ2-7; 9 positions match TRBD2. The CDR3 consists of 18 residues. Looked up from germline, CDR1 is LGHDT and CDR2 is YNNKEL (reference sequence). V lost 0 bases and J lost 1; bases outside the gene matches: 10. As DNA, the CDR3 is TGTGCCAGCAGCCAAGAAGTGATGGCGGGAGGGGTATCCTACGAGCAGTACGTC. Translating gives CASSQEVMAGGVSYEQYV.

The gene calls are TRBV2 and TRBJ2-3, with 12 bases fitting TRBD1. In germline, CDR1 is SNHLY, CDR2 FYNNEI. With 3 bases clipped from V and 5 bases from J, the junction kept 3 bases outside the gene matches. The CDR3 is 15 residues long. CDR3 nucleotide sequence: TGTGCCAGCAGTGACCGGGACAGGGGGCAAGATACGCAGTATTTT. It yields the protein CASSDRDRGQDTQYF.

The chain couples TRBV7-8 to TRBJ1-5, with 10 nucleotides matching TRBD1. CDR1 is SGHVS and CDR2 is FQNEAQ in the germline V gene. This CDR3 comprises 15 residues. The V and J ends lost 1 base and 5 bases, in that order; junction bases with no gene match: 2. CDR3 DNA sequence: TGTGCCAGCAGCTTAGATGGGACAGGGGATCAGCCCCAGCATTTT. Its translation is CASSLDGTGDQPQHF. The variable domain in full, with the rest retrieved from reference TRBV7-8 and TRBJ1-5, is GAGVSQSPRYKVAKRGQDVALRCDPISGHVSLFWYQQALGQGPEFLTYFQNEAQLDKSGLPSDRFFAERPEGSVSTLKIQRTQQEDSAVYLCASSLDGTGDQPQHFGDGTRLSIL.

This sequence joins TRBV9 and TRBJ2-1, with 7 nucleotides matching TRBD1. The ends lost 3 bases at V and 0 bases at J; junction bases unmatched: 3. CDR3 length: 15 residues. CDR1 is SGDLS, CDR2 YYNGEE, per germline. Here the CDR3 DNA reads TGTGCCAGCAGCGCCGCAGGGGGCTCCTACAATGAGCAGTTCTTC. It encodes CASSAAGGSYNEQFF.

The chain combines TRBV5-6 with TRBJ2-5; 7 nucleotides match TRBD2. Germline CDR1 SGHDT, CDR2 YYEEEE. CDR3 length equals 15 residues. With V trimmed by 4 bases and J by 5 bases, 11 bases remained unmatched. CDR3 sequence: CASSRGGSRGETQYF. DNA for the CDR3: TGTGCCAGCAGCCGCGGGGGATCGCGGGGCGAGACCCAGTACTTC. Full variable domain (rest looked up from reference TRBV5-6 and TRBJ2-5): DAGVTQSPTHLIKTRGQQVTLRCSPKSGHDTVSWYQQALGQGPQFIFQYYEEEERQRGNFPDRFSGHQFPNYSSELNVNALLLGDSALYLCASSRGGSRGETQYFGPGTRLLVL.

This clone occurred once. The chain is built from TRBV3-1 (or the pseudogene TRBV3-2) and TRBJ2-3; D unresolved. V lost 2 bases and J 0 bases, leaving 9 bases between the germline ends. This CDR3 comprises 15 residues. From germline, CDR1 is LGHDT and CDR2 YNNKEL (reference sequence). CDR3 nucleotide sequence: TGTGCCAGCAGCCAATTTCGCGGCAGCACAGATACGCAGTATTTT. Translating gives CASSQFRGSTDTQYF.

The chain carries TRBV19 and TRBJ1-1, with no clear D. Germline loops: CDR1 LNHDA, CDR2 SQIVND (reference sequence). Trimming shortened V by 6 bases and J by 5 bases, and 16 bases separated the two germline ends. The CDR3 is 14 amino acids. This CDR3 reads CASSRGDIGTEAFF. In DNA, the CDR3 is TGTGCCAGTAGCCGCGGGGATATTGGGACTGAAGCTTTCTTT.

The J gene is TRBJ2-1, the V gene TRBV5-4, with D possibly TRBD1 on 6 matching bases. The V end was cut by 4 bases, the J end by 8 bases, with 10 bases between. The CDR3 length is 12 residues. Germline V CDR1 and CDR2: SGHNT, YYREEE (reference sequence). The CDR3 DNA reads TGTGCCAGCAGCGAGACAGGTGATGAGCAGTTCTTC. It codes for CASSETGDEQFF.

This clone was seen a single time. The chain uses TRBV4-3 and TRBJ2-7, with 8 bases fitting TRBD1. V lost 4 bases to trimming and J lost 2 bases; unmatched junction nucleotides: 10. The CDR3 runs to 16 residues. Germline values: CDR1 LGHNA, CDR2 YSLEER. The CDR3 loop is CASSPSAGTGAYEQYF. The CDR3 DNA follows: TGCGCCAGCAGCCCAAGTGCTGGGACAGGAGCCTACGAGCAGTACTTC.

V and J are TRBV3-1 (or the pseudogene TRBV3-2) and TRBJ1-1; TRBD1 agrees at 8 bases. The J segment lost 1 base and the V segment lost 2 bases, leaving 6 bases of the junction unmatched. This CDR3 comprises 16 residues. Germline V gene lookup returns CDR1 LGHDT and CDR2 YNNKEL (reference sequence). CDR3 coding DNA: TGTGCCAGCAGCCAACAGGGGGCTTTAGGGAACACTGAAGCTTTCTTT. It is translated as CASSQQGALGNTEAFF.

The V and J genes are TRBV21-1 and TRBJ2-6; no DNA check was done on the table's D call, TRBD1. TRBV21-1 is shown as a pseudogene. This CDR3 is built from 23 residues. CDR3 loop: CASSKHSGALRDRMSSGANVLTF. In DNA form, the CDR3 reads TGTGCCAGCAGCAAACATAGCGGAGCCCTCCGGGACAGGATGAGCTCTGGGGCCAACGTCCTGACTTTC.

The V gene is TRBV4-1, the J gene TRBJ1-2, with a weak D call TRBD1 (6 bases). Germline V CDR1 and CDR2: MGHRA, YSYEKL. CDR3 length: 15 residues. Trimming shortened V by 7 bases and J by 6 bases, and 21 bases separated the two germline ends. CDR3 bases: TGCGCCAGCACCCGAACTGCGGACAGTCAGAATGGCTACACCTTC. It codes for CASTRTADSQNGYTF.

The V and J genes are TRBV6-6 and TRBJ1-4; no clear D. Trimming removed 6 bases at V and 0 bases at J, with 14 bases between. CDR1 and CDR2 (germline): MNHNY, SVGAGI (reference sequence). This CDR3 region has 16 residues. This CDR3 reads CASSFLTPATNEKLFF. The CDR3, as DNA: TGTGCCAGCAGCTTCCTGACACCCGCAACTAATGAAAAACTGTTTTTT.

The V gene is TRBV9, the J gene TRBJ1-2, with TRBD1 identical over 7 bases. Losses at the gene ends were 10 bases for V and 6 bases for J; bases not matched to a gene: 9. The CDR3 is 12 amino acids. Germline CDR1 SGDLS, CDR2 YYNGEE. Here the CDR3 DNA reads TGTGCCGGATACGACAGGGCGGATGGCTACACCTTC. This translates into CAGYDRADGYTF.

V and J are TRBV6-6 and TRBJ2-3; 9 bases map to TRBD1. This CDR3 is 16 amino acids long. Germline CDR1 is MNHNY and CDR2 is SVGAGI (reference sequence). J lost 2 bases, V lost 2 bases, and 5 bases had no gene match. The CDR3, as DNA: TGTGCCAGCAGTTACCGGACAGGGGATAACACAGATACGCAGTATTTT. Encoded protein: CASSYRTGDNTDTQYF.

The rearrangement links TRBV13 to TRBJ2-5, with 14 positions matching TRBD2. The CDR3 consists of 18 residues. Germline CDR1 PRHDT, CDR2 FYEKMQ (reference sequence). Unmatched junction bases numbered 13, after V lost 4 bases and J lost 6 bases. The CDR3 protein is CASSSTLAGTSGSKTQYF. The CDR3 nucleotides read TGTGCCAGCAGCTCAACCCTCGCCGGGACTAGCGGGAGTAAGACCCAGTACTTC.

The chain is built from TRBV4-2 and TRBJ1-4; D ambiguous. V was shortened by 1 base and J by 5 bases, with 11 bases between the two germline ends. This CDR3 is 15 amino acids long. Germline V lookup: CDR1 LGHNA, CDR2 YNFKEQ. CDR3 in DNA: TGTGCCAGCAGCCAAGGAGTTAGCGAGAATGAAAAACTGTTTTTT. Its protein product is CASSQGVSENEKLFF.

The V call is TRBV19, the J call TRBJ2-5; D not resolved. Trimming left V 5 bases short and J 2 bases short, with 12 bases between. The germline gives CDR1 LNHDA, CDR2 SQIVND (reference sequence). The CDR3 is 14 residues long. CDR3 residues: CASSSHYLQETQYF. CDR3 DNA sequence: TGTGCCAGTAGTTCGCACTACTTACAAGAGACCCAGTACTTC.

The chain employs TRBV7-9 and TRBJ2-7; D might be TRBD2 (6 bases). The CDR3 length is 14 residues. The V end was cut by 4 bases, the J end by 7 bases, with 17 bases between. The germline V gene encodes CDR1 SEHNR and CDR2 FQNEAQ (reference sequence). The CDR3 DNA sequence: TGTGCCAGCAGCTCCCCTAGCGAATCGAGTGAGCAGTACTTC. Protein sequence: CASSSPSESSEQYF. The full variable domain, rest sourced from reference TRBV7-9 and TRBJ2-7, is DTGVSQNPRHKITKRGQNVTFRCDPISEHNRLYWYRQTLGQGPEFLTYFQNEAQLEKSRLLSDRFSAERPKGSFSTLEIQRTEQGDSAMYLCASSSPSESSEQYFGPGTRLTVT.

This chain uses TRBV9 with TRBJ2-3; the match to TRBD2 covers 8 bases. The CDR3 covers 16 residues. The V segment lost 0 bases and the J segment 6 bases; nucleotides outside the gene matches: 9. Germline CDR1 is SGDLS and CDR2 is YYNGEE. CDR3 loop: CASSVELAGNRDTQYF. CDR3 coding DNA: TGTGCCAGCAGCGTAGAATTAGCGGGGAATAGGGATACGCAGTATTTT.